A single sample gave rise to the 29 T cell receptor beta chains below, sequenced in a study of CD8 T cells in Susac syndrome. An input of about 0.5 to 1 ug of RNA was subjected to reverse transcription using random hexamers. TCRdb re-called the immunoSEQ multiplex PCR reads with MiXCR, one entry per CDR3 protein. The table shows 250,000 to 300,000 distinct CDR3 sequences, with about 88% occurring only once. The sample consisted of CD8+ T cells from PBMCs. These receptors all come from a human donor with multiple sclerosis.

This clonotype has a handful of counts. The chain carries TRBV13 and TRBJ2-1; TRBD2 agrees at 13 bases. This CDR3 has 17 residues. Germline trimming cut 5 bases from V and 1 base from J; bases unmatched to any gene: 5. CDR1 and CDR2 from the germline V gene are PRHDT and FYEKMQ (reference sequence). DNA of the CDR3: TGTGCCAGCAGCCCCCAGGGACTAGCGGGATCCTACAATGAGCAGTTCTTC. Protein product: CASSPQGLAGSYNEQFF.

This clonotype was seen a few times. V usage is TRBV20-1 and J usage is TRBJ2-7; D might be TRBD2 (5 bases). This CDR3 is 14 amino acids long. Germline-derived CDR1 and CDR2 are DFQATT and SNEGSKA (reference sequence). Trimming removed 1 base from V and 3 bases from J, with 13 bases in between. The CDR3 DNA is TGCAGTGCTAGAGTTCGGGGATCCGGCTACGAGCAGTACTTC. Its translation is CSARVRGSGYEQYF.

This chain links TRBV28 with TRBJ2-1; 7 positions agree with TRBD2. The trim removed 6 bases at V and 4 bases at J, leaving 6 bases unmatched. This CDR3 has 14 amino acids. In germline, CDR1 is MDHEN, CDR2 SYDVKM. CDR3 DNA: TGTGCCAGCAGCCCAACTAGCGTGTACAATGAGCAGTTCTTC. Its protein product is CASSPTSVYNEQFF.

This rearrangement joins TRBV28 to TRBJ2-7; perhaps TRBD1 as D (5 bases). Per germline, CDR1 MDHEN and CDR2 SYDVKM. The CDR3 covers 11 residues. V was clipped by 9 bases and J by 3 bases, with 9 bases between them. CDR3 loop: CASHRGYEQYF. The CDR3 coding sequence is TGTGCCAGTCATAGGGGCTACGAGCAGTACTTC.

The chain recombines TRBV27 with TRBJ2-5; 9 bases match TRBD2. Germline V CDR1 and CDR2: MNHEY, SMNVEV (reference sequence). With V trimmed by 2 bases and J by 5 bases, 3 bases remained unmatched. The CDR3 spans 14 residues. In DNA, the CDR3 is TGTGCCAGCAGTTTAGGCGGGAGGGCCGAGACCCAGTACTTC. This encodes CASSLGGRAETQYF.

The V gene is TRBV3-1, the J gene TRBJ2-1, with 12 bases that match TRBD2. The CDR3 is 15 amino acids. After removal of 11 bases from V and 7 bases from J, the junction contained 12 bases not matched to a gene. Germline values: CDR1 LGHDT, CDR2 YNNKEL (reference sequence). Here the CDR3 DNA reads TGTGCCTGTACAAAGGAGGGACTAGCGGGTAATGAGCAGTTCTTC. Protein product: CACTKEGLAGNEQFF.

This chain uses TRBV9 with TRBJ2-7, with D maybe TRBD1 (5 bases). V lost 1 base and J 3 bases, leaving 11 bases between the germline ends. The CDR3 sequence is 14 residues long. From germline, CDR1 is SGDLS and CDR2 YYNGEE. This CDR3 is CASSVSGRGYEQYF. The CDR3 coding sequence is TGTGCCAGCAGCGTATCAGGGCGAGGCTACGAGCAGTACTTC.

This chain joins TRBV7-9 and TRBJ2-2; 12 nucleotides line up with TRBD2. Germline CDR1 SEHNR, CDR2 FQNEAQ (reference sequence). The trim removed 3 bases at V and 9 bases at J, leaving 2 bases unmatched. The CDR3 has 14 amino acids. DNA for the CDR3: TGTGCCAGCAGCTTGACTAGCGGGAGCCGGGAGCTGTTTTTT. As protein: CASSLTSGSRELFF.

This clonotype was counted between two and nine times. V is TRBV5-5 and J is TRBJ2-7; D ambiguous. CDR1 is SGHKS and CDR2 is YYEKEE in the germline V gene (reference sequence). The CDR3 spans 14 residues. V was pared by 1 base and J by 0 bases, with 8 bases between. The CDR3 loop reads CASSLSPSSYEQYF. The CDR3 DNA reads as TGTGCCAGCAGCTTGTCTCCTAGCTCCTACGAGCAGTACTTC.

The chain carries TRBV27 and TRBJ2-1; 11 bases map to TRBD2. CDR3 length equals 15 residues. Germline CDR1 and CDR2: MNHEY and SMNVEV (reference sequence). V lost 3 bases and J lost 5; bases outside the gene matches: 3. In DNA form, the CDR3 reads TGTGCCAGCAGTTTGTGGACTAGCGGGCACAATGAGCAGTTCTTC. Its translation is CASSLWTSGHNEQFF.

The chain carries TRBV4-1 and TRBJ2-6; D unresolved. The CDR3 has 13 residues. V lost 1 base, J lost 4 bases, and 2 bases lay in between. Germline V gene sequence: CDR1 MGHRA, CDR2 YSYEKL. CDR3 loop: CASSQAGANVLTF. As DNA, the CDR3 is TGCGCCAGCAGCCAAGCCGGGGCCAACGTCCTGACTTTC.

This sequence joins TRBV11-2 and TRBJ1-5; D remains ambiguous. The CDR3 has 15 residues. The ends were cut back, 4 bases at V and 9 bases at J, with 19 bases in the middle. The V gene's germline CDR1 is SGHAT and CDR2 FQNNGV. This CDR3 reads CASSSPDGGEWPQHF. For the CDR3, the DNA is TGTGCCAGCAGCTCGCCGGACGGCGGGGAATGGCCCCAGCATTTT.

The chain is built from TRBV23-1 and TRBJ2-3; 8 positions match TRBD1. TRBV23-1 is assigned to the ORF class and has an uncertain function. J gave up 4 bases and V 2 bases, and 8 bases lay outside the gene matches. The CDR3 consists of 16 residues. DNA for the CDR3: TGCGCCAGCAGTCAACCCACCGGACAGGGAGCAGATACGCAGTATTTT. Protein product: CASSQPTGQGADTQYF.

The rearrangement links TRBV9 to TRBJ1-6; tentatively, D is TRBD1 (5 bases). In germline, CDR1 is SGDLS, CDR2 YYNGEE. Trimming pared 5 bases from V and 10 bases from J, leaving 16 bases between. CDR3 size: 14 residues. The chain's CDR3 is CASSASGGKSPLHF. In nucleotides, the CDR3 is TGTGCCAGCAGTGCGAGCGGGGGTAAATCACCCCTCCACTTT.

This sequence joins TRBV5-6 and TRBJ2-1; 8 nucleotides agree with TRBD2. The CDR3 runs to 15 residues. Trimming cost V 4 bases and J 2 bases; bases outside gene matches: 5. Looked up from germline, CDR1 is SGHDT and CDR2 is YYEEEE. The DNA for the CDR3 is TGTGCCAGCAGCCCGGGGGGGGGCACCTACAATGAGCAGTTCTTC. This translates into CASSPGGGTYNEQFF.

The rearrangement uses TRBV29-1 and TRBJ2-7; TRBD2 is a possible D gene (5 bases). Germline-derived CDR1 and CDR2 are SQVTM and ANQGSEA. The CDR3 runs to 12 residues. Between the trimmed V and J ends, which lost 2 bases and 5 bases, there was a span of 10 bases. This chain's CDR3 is CSVEWRQHEQYF. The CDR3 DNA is TGCAGCGTTGAATGGAGGCAGCACGAGCAGTACTTC.

CDR3 DNA sequence: TGCTCTACGATGGGGGAGAACACCGGGGAGCTGTTTTTT. Residues: CSTMGENTGELFF. This chain links TRBV20-1 with TRBJ2-2, with D possibly called TRBD1 or TRBD2 (5 bases each). Looked up from germline, CDR1 is DFQATT and CDR2 is SNEGSKA (reference sequence). The CDR3 is made up of 13 amino acids.

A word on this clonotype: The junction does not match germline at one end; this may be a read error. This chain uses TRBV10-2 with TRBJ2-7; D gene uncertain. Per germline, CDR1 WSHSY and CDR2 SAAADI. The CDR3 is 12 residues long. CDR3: CASVDPNYERYF. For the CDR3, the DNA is TGCGCCAGCGTCGACCCAAACTACGAGCGGTACTTC.

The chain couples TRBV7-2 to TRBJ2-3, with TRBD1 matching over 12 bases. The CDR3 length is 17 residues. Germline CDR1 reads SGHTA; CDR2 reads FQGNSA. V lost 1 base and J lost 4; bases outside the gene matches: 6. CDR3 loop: CASSLEPGQGASDTQYF. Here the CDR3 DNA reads TGTGCCAGCAGCTTAGAACCGGGACAGGGGGCATCAGATACGCAGTATTTT.

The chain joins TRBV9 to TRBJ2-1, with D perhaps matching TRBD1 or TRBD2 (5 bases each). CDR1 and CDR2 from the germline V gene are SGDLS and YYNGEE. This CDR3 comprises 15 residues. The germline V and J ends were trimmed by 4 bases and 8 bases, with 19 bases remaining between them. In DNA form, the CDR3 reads TGTGCCAGCAGCCTTAAATTTGGCTTGGGGGATGAGCAGTTCTTC. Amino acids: CASSLKFGLGDEQFF.

The CDR3 DNA follows: TGCGCCAGCAGCTTGGATAGGGGTGGCCATCCCGGCGTTGAGCAGTTCTTC. It specifies CASSLDRGGHPGVEQFF. The gene calls are TRBV5-1 and TRBJ2-1; the D gene is possibly TRBD1 (5 bases). Trimming took 0 bases from V and 9 from J, leaving 22 bases between them. This CDR3 has 17 amino acids. CDR1 and CDR2 from the germline V gene are SGHRS and YFSETQ.

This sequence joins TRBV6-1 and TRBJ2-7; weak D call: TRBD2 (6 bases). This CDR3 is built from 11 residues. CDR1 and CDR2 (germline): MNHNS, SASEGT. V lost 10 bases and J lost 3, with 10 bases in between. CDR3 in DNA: TGTGCCATCGGGACTTACTACGAGCAGTACTTC. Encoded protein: CAIGTYYEQYF.

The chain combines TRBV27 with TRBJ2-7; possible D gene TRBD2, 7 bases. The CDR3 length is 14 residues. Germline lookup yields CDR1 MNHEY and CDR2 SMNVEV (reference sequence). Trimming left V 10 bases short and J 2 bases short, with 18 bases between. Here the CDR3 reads CAIRSGGGPYEQYF. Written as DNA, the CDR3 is TGTGCCATCCGGTCGGGCGGGGGCCCCTACGAGCAGTACTTC.

CDR3 residues: CASSLSREMPNEQFF. DNA for the CDR3: TGTGCCAGCAGTTTGTCGCGGGAGATGCCCAATGAGCAGTTCTTC. This chain joins TRBV27 and TRBJ2-1; 7 bases are shared with TRBD2. The CDR3 loop spans 15 amino acids. Germline trimming cut 3 bases from V and 6 bases from J; bases unmatched to any gene: 8. Germline V gene data show CDR1 as MNHEY and CDR2 as SMNVEV (reference sequence).

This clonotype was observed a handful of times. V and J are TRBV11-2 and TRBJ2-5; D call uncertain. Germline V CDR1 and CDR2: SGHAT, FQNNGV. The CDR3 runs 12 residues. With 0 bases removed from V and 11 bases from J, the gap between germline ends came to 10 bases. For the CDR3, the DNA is TGTGCCAGCAGCTTAGATCTCGCGGTACAGTACTTC. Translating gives CASSLDLAVQYF.

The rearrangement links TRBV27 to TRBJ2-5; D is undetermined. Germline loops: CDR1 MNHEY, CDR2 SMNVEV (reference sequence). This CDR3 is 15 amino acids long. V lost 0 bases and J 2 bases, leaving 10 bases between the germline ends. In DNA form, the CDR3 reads TGTGCCAGCAGTTTATCGTTCGGATATCAAGAGACCCAGTACTTC. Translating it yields CASSLSFGYQETQYF.

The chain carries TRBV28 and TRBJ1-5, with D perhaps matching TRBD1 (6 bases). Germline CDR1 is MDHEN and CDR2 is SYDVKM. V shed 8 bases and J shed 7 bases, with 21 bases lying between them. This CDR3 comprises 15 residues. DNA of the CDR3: TGTGCCAGCGAAAAGGTCACTAGGGGGGCCCAGCCCCAGCATTTT. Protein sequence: CASEKVTRGAQPQHF.

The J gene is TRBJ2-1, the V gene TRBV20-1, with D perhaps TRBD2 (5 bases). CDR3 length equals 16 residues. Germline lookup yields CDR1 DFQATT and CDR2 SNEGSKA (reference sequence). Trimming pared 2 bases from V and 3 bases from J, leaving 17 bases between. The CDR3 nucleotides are TGCAGTGCTAGATCAGAGATGCGGGTACTCTACAATGAGCAGTTCTTC. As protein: CSARSEMRVLYNEQFF.

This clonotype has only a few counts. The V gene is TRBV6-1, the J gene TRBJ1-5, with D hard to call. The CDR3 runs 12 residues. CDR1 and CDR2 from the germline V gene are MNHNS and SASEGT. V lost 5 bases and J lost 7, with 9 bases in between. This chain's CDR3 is CASSSKNQPQHF. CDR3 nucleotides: TGTGCCAGCAGTTCCAAAAACCAGCCCCAGCATTTT.